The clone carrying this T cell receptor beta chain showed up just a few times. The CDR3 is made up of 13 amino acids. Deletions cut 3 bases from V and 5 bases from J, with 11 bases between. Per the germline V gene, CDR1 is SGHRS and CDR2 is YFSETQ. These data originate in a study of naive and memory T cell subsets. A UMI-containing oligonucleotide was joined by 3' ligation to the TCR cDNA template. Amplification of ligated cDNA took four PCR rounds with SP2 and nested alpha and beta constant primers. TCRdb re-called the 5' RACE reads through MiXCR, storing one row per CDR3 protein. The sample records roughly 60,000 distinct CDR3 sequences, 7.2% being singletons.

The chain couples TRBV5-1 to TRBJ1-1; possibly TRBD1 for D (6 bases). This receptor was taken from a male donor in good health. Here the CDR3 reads CASSSTGRTEAFF. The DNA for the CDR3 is TGCGCCAGCAGCTCCACAGGGCGGACTGAAGCTTTCTTT.